This TCR beta chain was obtained from a study of neoadjuvant anti-PD-1 for oral cavity cancer. Study-wide results and limits: Higher pretreatment blood Treg/Th17 ratios correlated with higher pretreatment blood and lower post-treatment tumor TCRbeta clonality.

Generated by immunoSEQ multiplex PCR, the TCRdb table keeps only in-frame clones and is missing some. The data contain roughly 9,000 clones, around 60% of them seen just once; the ten biggest clones take up nearly 4.5%. The time point is: after neoadjuvant nivolumab, at surgical resection. This clone was counted a few times. The antigen remains undetermined. V was clipped by 4 bases and J by 7 bases; unmatched bases: 7. The CDR3 has 13 residues. In germline, CDR1 is SGHDT, CDR2 YYEEEE. The specimen comprised PBMCs, sampled after nivolumab (anti-PD-1) treatment. The sequence was obtained from a person between 35 and 79 years old with oral cavity squamous cell carcinoma. The rearrangement links TRBV5-6 to TRBJ2-5, with TRBD1 matching 7 bases. The CDR3 DNA is TGTGCCAGCAGCCCGCAGGGGGACGGGACCCAGTACTTC. It yields the protein CASSPQGDGTQYF. The full variable domain, with the rest looked up from reference TRBV5-6 and TRBJ2-5, is DAGVTQSPTHLIKTRGQQVTLRCSPKSGHDTVSWYQQALGQGPQFIFQYYEEEERQRGNFPDRFSGHQFPNYSSELNVNALLLGDSALYLCASSPQGDGTQYFGPGTRLLVL.